The T cell receptor (beta chain) described here comes from a study of human T cells and chemical hapten exposure. Across the whole study: Each patch test put 0.01% DPC on the upper back, and results were read at 6 days. Whole-study results and caveats: Donors in the study had alopecia, meaning their immune response may differ from healthy people's. While controls formed fewer of them, expanded TCRs formed significantly more large CDR3 similarity clusters.

What the library attached to individual cDNA molecules were unique molecular identifiers. TCRdb reanalysed the RACE reads using MiXCR and keeps one entry per CDR3 protein. The sample lists about 83,000 distinct CDR3 sequences, under 9% occurring once. This clonotype was seen only a few times. Its antigen is unknown. Trimming stripped 2 bases from V and 2 bases from J, with 28 bases between. Germline V gene data show CDR1 as SGHTA and CDR2 as FQGTGA. The CDR3 has 21 residues. The time point denotes: patch test 1, 2 weeks after DPC sensitization. Sample treatment: therapeutic diphenylcyclopropenone sensitization with weekly scalp DPC.

This chain joins TRBV7-3 and TRBJ2-1; weak D call: TRBD2 (5 bases). This TCR came from a woman aged 25-40 years with alopecia areata. Some clones in this sample may be carry-over from other donors' samples. Sequencing used whole blood, obtained in connection with sensitization to the hapten diphenylcyclopropenone (DPC). The CDR3 loop reads CASSLPSGVAPFSGAYNEQFF. The DNA for the CDR3 is TGTGCCAGCAGCTTACCGTCCGGGGTAGCGCCCTTCTCAGGTGCCTACAATGAGCAGTTCTTC.